The clone carrying this TCR beta chain was seen ten or more times. Its antigen is still unknown. These data belong to a study of T cells in Graves' hyperthyroidism and ophthalmopathy. The study's findings and limits: A median about 7 months before onset, the model predicted ophthalmopathy.

Germline CDR1 reads SGHDT; CDR2 reads YYEEEE. The trim removed 0 bases at V and 9 bases at J, leaving 12 bases unmatched. This CDR3 is built from 16 residues. TCR beta CDR3 sequences were amplified from RNA transcripts. In the first-round RT-PCR of the TCR CDR3, the HTBI primer set was used. TCRdb re-called the multiplex PCR reads through MiXCR, storing one row per CDR3 protein. Of some 490,000 distinct CDR3 sequences in the sample, about 15% were seen once. The origin of this receptor is a woman aged 25 to 39 with Graves' ophthalmopathy. Sequences were obtained from blood. The chain is built from TRBV5-6 and TRBJ2-1; 7 bases agree with TRBD2. The CDR3 spells CASSLVGRAFPGEQFF. The DNA for the CDR3 is TGTGCCAGCAGCTTGGTGGGGAGGGCTTTTCCCGGTGAGCAGTTCTTC.